These 20 T cell receptor beta chains originate from one sample sequenced in a study of cytomegalovirus exposure and HLA in healthy donors. PCR used 60 Vbeta primers and 13 Jbeta primers. Here immunoSEQ multiplex PCR was the method, and the copy in TCRdb shows in-frame clones only, minus some. The sample has some 120,000 clones, about 8.6% seen once; the top ten hold about 6%. The sequenced sample was PBMCs. The receptors were sampled from a woman aged 35 to 49 in good health and CMV-seropositive.

This clone was detected only a few times. The J gene is TRBJ2-7, the V gene TRBV27; tentative D call: TRBD2 (6 bases). Germline V gene lookup returns CDR1 MNHEY and CDR2 SMNVEV (reference sequence). The V end lost 0 bases, the J end lost 7 bases, and 16 bases lay between the germline ends. CDR3 length equals 15 residues. In DNA, the CDR3 is TGTGCCAGCAGTTTATCGCTGCGGGGCGGTGGTGAGCAGTACTTC. Protein: CASSLSLRGGGEQYF.

V gene TRBV9 combines with J gene TRBJ2-5; D possibly corresponds to TRBD2 (7 bases). The CDR3 sequence is 15 residues long. Germline V lookup: CDR1 SGDLS, CDR2 YYNGEE. Trimming took off 1 base at V and 1 base at J, with 11 bases between the two ends. CDR3 bases: TGTGCCAGCAGCGTATTCGGGGGGCTCCAAGAGACCCAGTACTTC. Translating gives CASSVFGGLQETQYF.

This chain links TRBV7-2 with TRBJ2-3; TRBD2 aligns across 13 bases. CDR3 size: 15 residues. After removal of 4 bases from V and 3 bases from J, the junction contained 1 base not matched to a gene. The germline V gene encodes CDR1 SGHTA and CDR2 FQGNSA. Here the CDR3 reads CASSSTSGGTDTQYF. CDR3 bases: TGTGCCAGCAGCTCGACTAGCGGGGGGACAGATACGCAGTATTTT.

This clone was counted between two and nine times. The gene calls are TRBV5-1 and TRBJ2-4; 7 bases map to TRBD1. CDR3 length equals 16 residues. Germline CDR1 is SGHRS and CDR2 is YFSETQ. The V and J ends lost 1 base and 8 bases, in that order; junction bases with no gene match: 12. The chain's CDR3 is CASSLLVAEGADIQYF. As DNA, the CDR3 is TGCGCCAGCAGCTTGTTGGTGGCCGAGGGGGCAGACATTCAGTACTTC.

This clone was detected only a few times. V usage is TRBV30 and J usage is TRBJ2-7, with a weak D call TRBD1 (6 bases). Trimming shortened V by 5 bases and J by 2 bases, and 10 bases separated the two germline ends. The length of the CDR3 is 12 residues. In germline, CDR1 is GTSNPN, CDR2 SVGIG (reference sequence). CDR3 nucleotides: TGTGCCTGGTCCCGGGACACCTACGAGCAGTACTTC. Encoded protein: CAWSRDTYEQYF.

The rearrangement links TRBV9 to TRBJ1-1; tentative D call: TRBD1 (5 bases). This CDR3 has 14 amino acids. CDR1 SGDLS and CDR2 YYNGEE come from the germline V gene. Trimming left V 1 base short and J 3 bases short, with 10 bases between. CDR3 DNA sequence: TGTGCCAGCAGCGTATCGGGGGACGACACTGAAGCTTTCTTT. Its translation is CASSVSGDDTEAFF.

The chain recombines TRBV6-1 with TRBJ2-7, with D possibly TRBD1 on 6 matching bases. The V gene's germline CDR1 is MNHNS and CDR2 SASEGT. The CDR3 is 14 amino acids. The ends were cut back, 5 bases at V and 3 bases at J, with 14 bases in the middle. CDR3 loop: CASSRGTKDYEQYF. CDR3 in DNA: TGTGCCAGCAGTAGGGGGACAAAAGACTACGAGCAGTACTTC.

This clone was observed a handful of times. The chain recombines TRBV7-7 with TRBJ2-6; D unresolved. There are 15 residues in the CDR3. Trimming took 5 bases from V and 0 from J, leaving 8 bases between them. Germline CDR1 reads SSHAT; CDR2 reads FNYEAQ (reference sequence). For the CDR3, the DNA is TGTGCCAGCAGCCCCTACGGCTCTGGGGCCAACGTCCTGACTTTC. Amino acid sequence: CASSPYGSGANVLTF.

The chain couples TRBV6-5 to TRBJ1-1; D ambiguous. V was trimmed by 0 bases and J by 5 bases, leaving 7 bases between them. Germline CDR1 MNHEY, CDR2 SVGAGI. This CDR3 comprises 13 residues. The CDR3 loop reads CASSYSPETEAFF. The CDR3 region has the DNA TGTGCCAGCAGTTACTCTCCAGAAACTGAAGCTTTCTTT.

The chain employs TRBV11-3 and TRBJ2-3; D might be TRBD2 (5 bases). This CDR3 spans 12 amino acids. Germline V lookup: CDR1 SGHNT, CDR2 YENEEA. Trimming removed 1 base from V and 9 bases from J, with 8 bases in between. The chain's CDR3 is CASSLGGATQYF. CDR3 in DNA: TGTGCCAGCAGCTTAGGGGGAGCGACGCAGTATTTT.

The chain has TRBV6-4 and TRBJ2-1; perhaps TRBD1 as D (6 bases). Looked up from germline, CDR1 is MRHNA and CDR2 is SNTAGT. CDR3 length: 15 amino acids. V shed 4 bases and J shed 4 bases, with 14 bases lying between them. DNA of the CDR3: TGTGCCAGCAGTGCCCCAGGGGTCGAGTACAATGAGCAGTTCTTC. This codes for CASSAPGVEYNEQFF.

There are a few counts of this clone. The chain links TRBV18 to TRBJ2-1; 8 nucleotides align to TRBD2. Unmatched junction bases numbered 7, after V lost 3 bases and J lost 0 bases. The CDR3 is 17 amino acids. CDR1 and CDR2 (germline): KGHSH, LQKENI. The CDR3 protein is CASSPHLAGSSYNEQFF. The CDR3 coding sequence is TGTGCCAGCTCACCCCATTTAGCGGGGAGCTCCTACAATGAGCAGTTCTTC.

This clone has a handful of counts. The rearrangement uses TRBV7-2 and TRBJ2-5; TRBD2 agrees at 10 bases. Losses at the gene ends were 5 bases for V and 2 bases for J; bases not matched to a gene: 8. CDR3 length: 16 residues. CDR1 is SGHTA, CDR2 FQGNSA, per germline. The DNA of the CDR3 is TGTGCCAGCAGCGTTTCATCTAGCGGGGGACAAGAGACCCAGTACTTC. Translating gives CASSVSSSGGQETQYF. The full variable domain, its missing parts supplied by reference TRBV7-2 and TRBJ2-5, is GAGVSQSPSNKVTEKGKDVELRCDPISGHTALYWYRQSLGQGLEFLIYFQGNSAPDKSGLPSDRFSAERTGGSVSTLTIQRTQQEDSAVYLCASSVSSSGGQETQYFGPGTRLLVL.

The chain joins TRBV30 to TRBJ2-1; TRBD2 matches at 14 bases. CDR3 length: 18 amino acids. V lost 0 bases to trimming and J lost 2 bases; unmatched junction nucleotides: 6. Germline CDR1 GTSNPN, CDR2 SVGIG (reference sequence). The CDR3 DNA reads as TGTGCCTGGAGTGTAAGACTAGCGGGGGGGTGGACCTACAATGAGCAGTTCTTC. It specifies CAWSVRLAGGWTYNEQFF.

Notes on this clone: Its ends do not fully match the called genes, so a read error is possible. CDR3 DNA: TGCGCCAGCAGCTCGGGACTAGCGGGGGGACCAGAAGAGATCCAGTACTTC. Protein product: CASSSGLAGGPEEIQYF. V usage is TRBV5-1 and J usage is TRBJ2-5, with TRBD2 matching 15 bases. Germline-derived CDR1 and CDR2 are SGHRS and YFSETQ. The CDR3 length is 17 residues.

V usage is TRBV13 and J usage is TRBJ1-1; no firm D call. CDR3 length: 14 amino acids. V lost 5 bases and J lost 3, with 13 bases in between. CDR1 PRHDT and CDR2 FYEKMQ come from the germline V gene (reference sequence). The CDR3 reads CASSPRYRDTEAFF. CDR3 DNA: TGTGCCAGCAGCCCCAGATACCGGGACACTGAAGCTTTCTTT.

This clone was seen a handful of times. CDR3 loop: CASSLLRGSNTEAFF. CDR3 coding DNA: TGTGCCAGCAGCTTACTTCGAGGGTCGAACACTGAAGCTTTCTTT. J is TRBJ1-1 and V is TRBV11-2, with D unresolved. V was cut by 2 bases and J by 1 base, with 11 bases left in between. The CDR3 runs to 15 residues. CDR1 and CDR2 (germline): SGHAT, FQNNGV. The variable domain in full, with the rest retrieved from reference TRBV11-2 and TRBJ1-1, is EAGVAQSPRYKIIEKRQSVAFWCNPISGHATLYWYQQILGQGPKLLIQFQNNGVVDDSQLPKDRFSAERLKGVDSTLKIQPAKLEDSAVYLCASSLLRGSNTEAFFGQGTRLTVV.

This clone was seen a handful of times. CDR3 amino acids: CASSSGGANYGYTF. The CDR3 DNA sequence: TGCGCCAGCAGCTCAGGGGGCGCGAACTATGGCTACACCTTC. The chain links TRBV5-1 to TRBJ1-2; 8 bases map to TRBD1. This CDR3 is 14 amino acids long. Germline CDR1 and CDR2: SGHRS and YFSETQ. Germline trimming cut 3 bases from V and 2 bases from J; bases unmatched to any gene: 3.

The chain couples TRBV5-1 to TRBJ1-2; D is unresolved. There are 14 residues in the CDR3. V shed 0 bases and J shed 6 bases, with 12 bases lying between them. CDR1 and CDR2 from the germline V gene are SGHRS and YFSETQ. The CDR3 bases are TGCGCCAGCAGCTTGGGTGTGGCCCAGGATGGCTACACCTTC. Protein product: CASSLGVAQDGYTF.

The genes are TRBV27 and TRBJ1-3; 8 bases are a match to TRBD1. The CDR3 sequence is 13 residues long. Germline-derived CDR1 and CDR2 are MNHEY and SMNVEV (reference sequence). J lost 4 bases, V lost 7 bases, and 3 bases had no gene match. CDR3: CASTRQGGNTIYF. The CDR3 DNA sequence: TGTGCCAGCACTAGACAGGGGGGAAACACCATATATTTT.